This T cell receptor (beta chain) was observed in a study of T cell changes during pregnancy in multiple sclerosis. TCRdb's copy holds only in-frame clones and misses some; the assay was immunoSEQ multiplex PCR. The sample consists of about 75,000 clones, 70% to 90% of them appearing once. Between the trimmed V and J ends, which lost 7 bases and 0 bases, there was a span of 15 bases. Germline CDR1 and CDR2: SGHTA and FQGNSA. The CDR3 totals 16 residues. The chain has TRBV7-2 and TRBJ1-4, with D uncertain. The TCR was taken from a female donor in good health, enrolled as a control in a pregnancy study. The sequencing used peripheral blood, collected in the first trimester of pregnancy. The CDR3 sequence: CASISAPGATNEKLFF. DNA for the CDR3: TGTGCCAGCATCTCGGCCCCGGGTGCAACTAATGAAAAACTGTTTTTT.